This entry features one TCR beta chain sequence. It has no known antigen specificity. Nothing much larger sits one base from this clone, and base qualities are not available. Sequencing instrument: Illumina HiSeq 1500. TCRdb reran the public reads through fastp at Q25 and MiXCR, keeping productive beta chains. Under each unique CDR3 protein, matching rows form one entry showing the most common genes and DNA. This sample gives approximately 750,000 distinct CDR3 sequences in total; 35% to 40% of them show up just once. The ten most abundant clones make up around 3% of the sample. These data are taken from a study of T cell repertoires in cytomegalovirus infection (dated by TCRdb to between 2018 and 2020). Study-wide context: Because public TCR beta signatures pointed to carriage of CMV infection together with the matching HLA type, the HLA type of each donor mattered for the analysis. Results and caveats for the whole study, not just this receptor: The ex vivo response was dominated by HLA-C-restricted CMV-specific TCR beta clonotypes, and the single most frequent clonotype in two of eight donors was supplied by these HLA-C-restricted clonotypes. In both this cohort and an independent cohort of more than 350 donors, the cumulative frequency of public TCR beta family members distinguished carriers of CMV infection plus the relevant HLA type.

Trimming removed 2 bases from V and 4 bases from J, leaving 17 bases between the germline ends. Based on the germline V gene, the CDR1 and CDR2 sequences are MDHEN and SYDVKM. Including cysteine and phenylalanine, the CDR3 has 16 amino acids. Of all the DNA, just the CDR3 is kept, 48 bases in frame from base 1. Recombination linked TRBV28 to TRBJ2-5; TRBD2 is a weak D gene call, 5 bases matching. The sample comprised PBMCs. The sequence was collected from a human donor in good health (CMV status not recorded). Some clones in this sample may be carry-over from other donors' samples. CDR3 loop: CASSLRFLALGETQYF. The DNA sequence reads TGTGCCAGCAGTTTACGTTTCCTAGCCCTGGGAGAGACCCAGTACTTC.